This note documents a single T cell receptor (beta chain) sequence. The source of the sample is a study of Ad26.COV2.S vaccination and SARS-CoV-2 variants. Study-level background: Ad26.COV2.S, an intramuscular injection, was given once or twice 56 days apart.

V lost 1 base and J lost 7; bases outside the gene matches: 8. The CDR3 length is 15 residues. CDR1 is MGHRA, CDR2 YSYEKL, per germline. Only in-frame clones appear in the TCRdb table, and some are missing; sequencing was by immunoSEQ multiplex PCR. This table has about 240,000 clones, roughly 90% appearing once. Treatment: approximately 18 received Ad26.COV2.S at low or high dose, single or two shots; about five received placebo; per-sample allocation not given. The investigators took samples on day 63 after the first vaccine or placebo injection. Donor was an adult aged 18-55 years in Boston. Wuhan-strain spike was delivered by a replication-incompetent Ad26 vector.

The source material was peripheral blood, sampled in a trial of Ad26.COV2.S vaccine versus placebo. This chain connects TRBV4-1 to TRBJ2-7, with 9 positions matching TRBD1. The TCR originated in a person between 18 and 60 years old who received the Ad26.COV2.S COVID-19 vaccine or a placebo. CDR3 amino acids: CASSQGDREVQEQYF. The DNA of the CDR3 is TGCGCCAGCAGCCAAGGGGACAGGGAAGTCCAAGAGCAGTACTTC.